The clone carrying this T cell receptor (beta chain) was seen only a few times. Per the original data handling: Scientists estimated how many nucleated cells there were by amplifying reference gene primers. The protocol was immunoSEQ multiplex PCR, while the TCRdb copy is restricted to in-frame clones and leaves out a portion. V and J calls and clone size are given by that table; D and trimming were obtained from the DNA. The sample holds about 56,000 clones; over 75% are singletons and the top ten take roughly 3.5%. The data belong to a study of blood T cell repertoires in COVID-19. Study-wide background: The United States, Italy and Spain were the sources of the acute and convalescent COVID-19 samples.

J lost 8 bases, V lost 6 bases, and 6 bases had no gene match. Germline V gives CDR1 MNHEY, CDR2 SVGAGI. The CDR3 has 14 amino acids. This sequence originates from a man in his forties or fifties with active COVID-19. Sequenced: peripheral blood. The genes are TRBV6-5 and TRBJ1-4; the match to TRBD1 covers 10 bases. The CDR3 nucleotides are TGTGCCAGCAGGACAGGGGGCGCGGGGGAAAAACTGTTTTTT. It codes for CASRTGGAGEKLFF.